The source of this T cell receptor beta chain is a study of cytomegalovirus exposure and HLA in healthy donors. The method was immunoSEQ multiplex PCR; TCRdb's version includes in-frame clones alone and lacks a portion of them. Of about 98,000 clones listed, around 90% are singletons. Germline loops: CDR1 SGDLS, CDR2 YYNGEE. The V and J ends lost 0 bases and 1 base respectively, with 10 bases between them. The length of the CDR3 is 15 residues. The sequencing sample was made of PBMCs. The V gene is TRBV9, the J gene TRBJ2-5, with D tentatively TRBD1 (5 bases). The clonotype originates from a woman aged 25 to 45 in good health and CMV-seronegative. CDR3 sequence reads: CASSVGWGSQETQYF. CDR3 bases: TGTGCCAGCAGCGTAGGGTGGGGCAGCCAAGAGACCCAGTACTTC.